At least ten counts were recorded for the clone carrying this TCR beta chain. Its cognate antigen is unknown. These data belong to a study of T-cell memory formation after mild COVID-19. Study results and limitations: Prior to infection, memory already included some responding clones, suggesting cross-reactive memory joined. Clones contracting over day 15 to 85 were CD4/CD8 balanced, with later expanders leaning CD4+. CD4+ contracting clones were found mainly in CM and EM, and CD8+ ones in EMRA.

Trimming removed 5 bases from V and 5 bases from J; junction bases left unmatched: 5. Germline V gives CDR1 SGHVS, CDR2 FNYEAQ. This CDR3 comprises 13 residues. MiXCR was run by TCRdb on the 5' RACE reads, yielding one entry per CDR3 protein. The data contain approximately 40,000 distinct CDR3 sequences, 11% of them singletons. The receptor's source is a man aged 18 to 35 who had mild COVID-19 (a few samples of this study predate the infection). Cell type and time point are not known. Sequencing was done on a sample of PBMCs or a T cell subset sorted from them (not recorded which). The rearrangement uses TRBV7-6 and TRBJ1-2, with 7 bases matching TRBD1. The CDR3 DNA reads TGTGCCAGCAGCCCAGGGGGAGGATATGGCTACACCTTC. It yields the protein CASSPGGGYGYTF.